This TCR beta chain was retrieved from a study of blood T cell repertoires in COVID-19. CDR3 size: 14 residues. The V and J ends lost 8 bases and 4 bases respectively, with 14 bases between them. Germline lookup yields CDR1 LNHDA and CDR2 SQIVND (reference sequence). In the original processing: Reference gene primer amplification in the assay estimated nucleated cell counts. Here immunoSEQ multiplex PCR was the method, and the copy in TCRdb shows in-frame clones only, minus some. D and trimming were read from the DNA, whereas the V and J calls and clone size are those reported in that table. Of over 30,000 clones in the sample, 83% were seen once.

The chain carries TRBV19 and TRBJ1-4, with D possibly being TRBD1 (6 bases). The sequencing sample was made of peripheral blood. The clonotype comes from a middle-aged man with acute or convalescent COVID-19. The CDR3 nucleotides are TGTGCCAGTTGCCTCACAGGGAGTAATGAAAAACTGTTTTTT. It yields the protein CASCLTGSNEKLFF.